This TCR beta chain was sequenced in a study of beta chain features in type 1 diabetes. Expressed TCRB transcripts were sequenced, since all the RNA that had been isolated was reverse transcribed. Profiling relied on immunoSEQ multiplex PCR, and the TCRdb table lists in-frame clones only, not all of them. The table includes around 340,000 clones, about 20% detected once. This clone was counted only a few times. V shed 0 bases and J shed 0 bases, with 10 bases lying between them. This CDR3 has 15 amino acids. CDR1 and CDR2 (germline): GTSNPN, SVGIG (reference sequence). This TCR derives from a woman aged 18-35 years in good health. The chain uses TRBV30 and TRBJ2-3; D gene ambiguous. Sequencing input: naive CD4+ T cells from blood. The CDR3: CAWSVLPVSTDTQYF. In nucleotides, the CDR3 is TGTGCCTGGAGTGTACTTCCGGTTAGCACAGATACGCAGTATTTT.